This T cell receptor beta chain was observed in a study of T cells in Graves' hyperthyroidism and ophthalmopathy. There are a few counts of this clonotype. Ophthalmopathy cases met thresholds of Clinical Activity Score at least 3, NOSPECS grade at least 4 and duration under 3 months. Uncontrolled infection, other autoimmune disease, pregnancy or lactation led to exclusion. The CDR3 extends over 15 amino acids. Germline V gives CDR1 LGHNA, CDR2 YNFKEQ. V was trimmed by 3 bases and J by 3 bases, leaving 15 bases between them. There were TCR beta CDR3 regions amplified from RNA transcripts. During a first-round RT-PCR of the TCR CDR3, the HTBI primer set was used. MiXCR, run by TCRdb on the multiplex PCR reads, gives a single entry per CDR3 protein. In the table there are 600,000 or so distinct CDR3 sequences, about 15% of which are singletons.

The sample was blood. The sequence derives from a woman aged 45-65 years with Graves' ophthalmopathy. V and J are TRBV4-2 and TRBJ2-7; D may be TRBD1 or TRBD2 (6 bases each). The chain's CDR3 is CASSQEMGGYYEQYF. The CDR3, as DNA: TGTGCCAGCAGCCAGGAGATGGGGGGCTACTACGAGCAGTACTTC.